One sample yielded the 19 T cell receptor beta chains listed below, sequenced in a study of beta chain features in type 1 diabetes. The antigens these receptors bind are not known. Expressed TCRB transcripts were sequenced after all isolated RNA was converted to cDNA. Assay: immunoSEQ multiplex PCR; the TCRdb copy retains only in-frame clones and omits some. This table holds 600,000 to 750,000 clones, roughly 12% found once. General study points: All four CD4+ subsets of Type 1 diabetes patients contained TCRB CDR3s that were moderately but significantly shorter.

Sequencing was performed on naive CD4+ T cells from blood. The receptors come from a young man with type 1 diabetes.

CDR3 in DNA: TGCAGCGTTGGCCAGGAGTACAATCAGCCCCAGCATTTT. Its translation: CSVGQEYNQPQHF. V is TRBV29-1 and J is TRBJ1-5, with D unclear. Per germline, CDR1 SQVTM and CDR2 ANQGSEA. CDR3 size: 13 residues. V was trimmed by 4 bases and J by 3 bases, leaving 10 bases between them.

This clone was observed a few times. The chain joins TRBV29-1 to TRBJ2-5; TRBD1 or TRBD2 may be the D gene (5 bases each). Germline lookup yields CDR1 SQVTM and CDR2 ANQGSEA. V lost 6 bases and J 9 bases, leaving 23 bases between the germline ends. This CDR3 has 14 residues. CDR3 coding DNA: TGCAGCGTAACCCCGGACTCCCCAGGGTTGCCCCAGTACTTC. Translating gives CSVTPDSPGLPQYF.

V usage is TRBV7-2 and J usage is TRBJ1-2; D possibly corresponds to TRBD1 (5 bases). In germline, CDR1 is SGHTA, CDR2 FQGNSA. The CDR3 sequence is 13 residues long. V gave up 5 bases and J gave up 2 bases, with 9 bases separating them. CDR3 region: CASSRDSNYGYTF. The CDR3 nucleotides read TGTGCCAGCAGCCGTGACAGCAACTATGGCTACACCTTC. Full variable domain (missing parts from reference TRBV7-2 and TRBJ1-2): GAGVSQSPSNKVTEKGKDVELRCDPISGHTALYWYRQSLGQGLEFLIYFQGNSAPDKSGLPSDRFSAERTGGSVSTLTIQRTQQEDSAVYLCASSRDSNYGYTFGSGTRLTVV.

V usage is TRBV29-1 and J usage is TRBJ2-1; no clear D gene. V shed 1 base and J shed 9 bases, with 13 bases lying between them. The V gene's germline CDR1 is SQVTM and CDR2 ANQGSEA. This CDR3 has 13 amino acids. The CDR3 protein is CSVEVGSGGEQFF. The CDR3 nucleotides read TGCAGCGTTGAAGTAGGATCAGGCGGTGAGCAGTTCTTC.

Only a few counts were recorded for this clone. The chain is built from TRBV7-9 and TRBJ1-2, with 10 bases aligning to TRBD1. CDR3 length equals 14 residues. Germline loops: CDR1 SEHNR, CDR2 FQNEAQ (reference sequence). With V trimmed by 5 bases and J by 6 bases, 6 bases remained unmatched. This CDR3 is CASSPKGQGDGYTF. The DNA for the CDR3 is TGTGCCAGCAGCCCAAAAGGACAGGGGGATGGCTACACCTTC.

There are a few counts of this clone. The chain uses TRBV7-2 and TRBJ1-2, with D possibly matching TRBD1 (5 bases). The CDR3 is made up of 14 amino acids. V shed 1 base and J shed 7 bases, with 13 bases lying between them. The germline V gene has CDR1 SGHTA and CDR2 FQGNSA. The CDR3 loop reads CASSLVTARAGYTF. The CDR3 DNA reads as TGTGCCAGCAGCTTAGTAACGGCCAGGGCTGGCTACACCTTC.

This clone was recorded only once. This chain connects TRBV7-9 to TRBJ2-1; 9 bases align to TRBD1. V shed 4 bases, J shed 8 bases, and the junction held 6 bases outside the gene matches. The CDR3 length is 14 residues. Germline V gene sequence: CDR1 SEHNR, CDR2 FQNEAQ (reference sequence). The CDR3, as DNA: TGTGCCAGCAGCTCGGGACAGGGAAGGTATGAGCAGTTCTTC. It yields the protein CASSSGQGRYEQFF.

This clone showed up just a few times. CDR3 DNA sequence: TGTGCCAGCAGTTACTCCAGGAACCACCTACAGTACTTC. Encoded protein: CASSYSRNHLQYF. The chain has TRBV6-5 and TRBJ2-7; no firm D call. V was shortened by 0 bases and J by 10 bases, with 13 bases between the two germline ends. CDR3 length: 13 residues. CDR1 is MNHEY and CDR2 is SVGAGI in the germline V gene.

The chain has TRBV4-3 and TRBJ1-2; D is unresolved. This CDR3 comprises 15 residues. Deletions cut 0 bases from V and 4 bases from J, with 12 bases between. The germline CDR1 and CDR2 sequences are LGHNA and YSLEER. The CDR3 DNA reads TGCGCCAGCAGCCAAGAGTCTGGGTTCGGCTATGGCTACACCTTC. This gives the protein CASSQESGFGYGYTF.

The V and J genes are TRBV11-3 and TRBJ1-5; D is unclear. The V end was cut by 1 base, the J end by 4 bases, with 8 bases between. The CDR3 is 14 amino acids. The germline CDR1 and CDR2 sequences are SGHNT and YENEEA. The CDR3 here is CASSLGGENQPQHF. In DNA form, the CDR3 reads TGTGCCAGCAGCTTAGGCGGGGAGAATCAGCCCCAGCATTTT.

Details on this clone: A read error may explain this, as a much larger clone is one base away. The chain is built from TRBV9 and TRBJ2-1; D unclear. CDR1 and CDR2 (germline): SGDLS, YYNGEE. With 2 bases removed from V and 4 bases from J, the gap between germline ends came to 1 base. This CDR3 contains 11 residues. This CDR3 is CASSVYNEQFF. The CDR3 nucleotides read TGTGCCAGCAGCGTTTACAATGAGCAGTTCTTC.

This sequence joins TRBV18 and TRBJ2-7; a possible D gene is TRBD1 (6 bases). The CDR3 has 14 amino acids. Germline assignment: CDR1 KGHSH and CDR2 LQKENI. Trimming removed 4 bases at V and 2 bases at J, with 12 bases between. CDR3 in DNA: TGTGCCAGCTCACGGGACACGGGTACCTACGAGCAGTACTTC. It is translated as CASSRDTGTYEQYF.

This clone has a handful of counts. This sequence joins TRBV28 and TRBJ2-3, with 9 positions matching TRBD2. This CDR3 has 14 amino acids. CDR1 is MDHEN, CDR2 SYDVKM, per germline. Trimming at V came to 7 bases and at J to 3 bases, leaving 5 bases not matched to a gene. As DNA, the CDR3 is TGTGCCAGCACAGCTAGCGGGGAAACAGATACGCAGTATTTT. This gives the protein CASTASGETDTQYF.

This chain connects TRBV14 to TRBJ1-1; tentatively, D is TRBD1 (5 bases). Germline CDR1 and CDR2: SGHDN and FVKESK. Trimming took off 4 bases at V and 5 bases at J, with 14 bases between the two ends. This CDR3 region has 14 residues. The CDR3 loop reads CASSRISGPTEAFF. Written as DNA, the CDR3 is TGTGCCAGCAGCCGAATCTCAGGGCCGACTGAAGCTTTCTTT. Drawing the rest from reference TRBV14 and TRBJ1-1, the complete variable domain is EAGVTQFPSHSVIEKGQTVTLRCDPISGHDNLYWYRRVMGKEIKFLLHFVKESKQDESGMPNNRFLAERTGGTYSTLKVQPAELEDSGVYFCASSRISGPTEAFFGQGTRLTVV.

V gene TRBV10-3 combines with J gene TRBJ2-1; TRBD1 matches 9 bases. Germline CDR1 ENHRY, CDR2 SYGVKD. The CDR3 is made up of 14 amino acids. Germline trimming cut 5 bases from V and 6 bases from J; bases unmatched to any gene: 5. The CDR3 region is CAISPGQGGNEQFF. CDR3 nucleotide sequence: TGTGCCATCAGTCCGGGACAGGGCGGCAATGAGCAGTTCTTC.

The chain employs TRBV19 and TRBJ1-2, with 9 bases fitting TRBD1. The V gene end was trimmed by 5 bases and the J gene end by 6 bases; junction bases not matched to a gene: 4. The germline V gene encodes CDR1 LNHDA and CDR2 SQIVND (reference sequence). CDR3 length: 13 residues. This CDR3 is CASSGTGLNGYTF. CDR3 nucleotide sequence: TGTGCCAGTAGTGGGACAGGGTTGAATGGCTACACCTTC.

A few counts support this clone. The chain combines TRBV30 with TRBJ2-5; D not resolved. The J call may be in error: the DNA end matches TRBJ2-7 better. CDR3 length: 11 residues. Germline CDR1 GTSNPN, CDR2 SVGIG (reference sequence). CDR3 DNA sequence: TGTGCCTGGAGGGTCTCCTACGAGCAGTACTTC. This sequence encodes CAWRVSYEQYF.

Comments on this clone: This CDR3 is also generated by other DNA sequences in the sample. CDR3: CASSLAGQGNTGELFF. The CDR3 DNA is TGTGCCAGCAGCTTAGCGGGGCAGGGGAACACCGGGGAGCTGTTTTTT. J is TRBJ2-2 and V is TRBV7-2; the D gene is possibly TRBD1 (5 bases). The length of the CDR3 is 16 residues. V was cut by 0 bases and J by 1 base, with 9 bases left in between. Germline CDR1 is SGHTA and CDR2 is FQGNSA.

This clone was seen a few times. This chain links TRBV18 with TRBJ2-7; D remains unclear. The CDR3 sequence is 13 residues long. V lost 2 bases and J 3 bases, leaving 8 bases between the germline ends. Germline CDR1 reads KGHSH; CDR2 reads LQKENI. In DNA, the CDR3 is TGTGCCAGCTCACCAGGGATTGACTACGAGCAGTACTTC. Translating it yields CASSPGIDYEQYF.